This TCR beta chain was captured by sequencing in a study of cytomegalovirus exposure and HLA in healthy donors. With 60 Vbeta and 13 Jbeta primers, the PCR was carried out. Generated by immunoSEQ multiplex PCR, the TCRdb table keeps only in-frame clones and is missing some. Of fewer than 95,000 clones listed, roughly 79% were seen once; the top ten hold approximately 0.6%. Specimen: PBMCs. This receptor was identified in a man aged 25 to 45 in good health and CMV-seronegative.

The CDR3 DNA sequence: TGTGCCAGCAGTTACTCCAGTTCGCGGGGGGGCTTCTTC. It codes for CASSYSSSRGGFF. This sequence joins TRBV6-6 and TRBJ2-1, with 9 nucleotides matching TRBD2. This CDR3 contains 13 residues. Germline-derived CDR1 and CDR2 are MNHNY and SVGAGI (reference sequence). With 0 bases clipped from V and 16 bases from J, the junction kept 7 bases outside the gene matches.